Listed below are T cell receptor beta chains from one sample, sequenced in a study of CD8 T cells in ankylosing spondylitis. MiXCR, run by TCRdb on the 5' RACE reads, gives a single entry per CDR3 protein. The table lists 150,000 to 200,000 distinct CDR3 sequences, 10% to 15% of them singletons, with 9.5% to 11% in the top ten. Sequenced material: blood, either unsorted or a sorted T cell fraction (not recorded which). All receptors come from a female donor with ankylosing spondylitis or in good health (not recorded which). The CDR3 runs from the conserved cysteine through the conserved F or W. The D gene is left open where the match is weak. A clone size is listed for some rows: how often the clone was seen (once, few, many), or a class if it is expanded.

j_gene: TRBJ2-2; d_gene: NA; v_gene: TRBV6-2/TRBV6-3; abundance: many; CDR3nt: TGTGCCAGCACTCCACACGACAGATTGAACACCGGGGAGCTGTTTTTT; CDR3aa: CASTPHDRLNTGELFF
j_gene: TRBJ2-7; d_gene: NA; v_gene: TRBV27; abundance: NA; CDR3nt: TGTGCCAGCAGTTTATCCCCGGGGGTCTACGAGCAGTACTTC; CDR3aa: CASSLSPGVYEQYF
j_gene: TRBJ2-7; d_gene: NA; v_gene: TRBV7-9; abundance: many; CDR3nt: TGTGCCAGCAGCCCTGGACCCTTCCTCCCGTACGAGCAGTACTTC; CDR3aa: CASSPGPFLPYEQYF
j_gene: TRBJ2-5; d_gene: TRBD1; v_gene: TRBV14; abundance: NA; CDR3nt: TGTGCCAGCAGCCGTGCCGGGACAGGGGCACCAACCCAGTACTTC; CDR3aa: CASSRAGTGAPTQYF
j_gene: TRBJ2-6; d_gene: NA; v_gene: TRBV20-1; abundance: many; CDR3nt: TGCAGTGCTGCTTTAGGGGCCAACGTCCTGACTTTC; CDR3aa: CSAALGANVLTF
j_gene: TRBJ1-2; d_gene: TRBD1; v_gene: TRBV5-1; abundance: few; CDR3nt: TGCGCCAGCAGCTTCTTGGGACAGGGAACGGGCTACACCTTC; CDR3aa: CASSFLGQGTGYTF
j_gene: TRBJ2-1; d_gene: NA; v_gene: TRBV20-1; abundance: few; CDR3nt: TGCAGTGCCGTCGGAGGCGGTGAGCAGTTCTTC; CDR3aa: CSAVGGGEQFF
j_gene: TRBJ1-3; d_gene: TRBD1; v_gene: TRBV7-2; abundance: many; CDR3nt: TGCGCCAGCAGTTCCGGGACAGCTGGAAACACCATATATTTT; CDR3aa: CASSSGTAGNTIYF
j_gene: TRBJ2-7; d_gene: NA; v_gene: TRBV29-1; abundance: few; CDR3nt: TGCAGCGTTCTTAAATTATATAGGACCTCCTACGAGCAGTACTTC; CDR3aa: CSVLKLYRTSYEQYF
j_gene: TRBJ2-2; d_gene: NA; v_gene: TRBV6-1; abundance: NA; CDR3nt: TGTGCCAGCAGTAGGGACCAGTACACCGGGGAGCTGTTTTTT; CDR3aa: CASSRDQYTGELFF
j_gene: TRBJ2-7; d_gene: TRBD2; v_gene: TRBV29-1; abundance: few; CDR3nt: TGCAGCCCCTCTAGCGGCTCCTACGAGCAGTACTTC; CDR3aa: CSPSSGSYEQYF
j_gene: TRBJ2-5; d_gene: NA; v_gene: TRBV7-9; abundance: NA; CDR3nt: TGTGCCAGCAGCTGGAAAGAGACCCAGTACTTC; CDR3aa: CASSWKETQYF
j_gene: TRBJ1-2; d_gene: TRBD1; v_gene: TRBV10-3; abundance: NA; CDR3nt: TGTGCCATCCTACCCGGGACAGGGGGCGCCGATAATGGCTACACCTTC; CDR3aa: CAILPGTGGADNGYTF
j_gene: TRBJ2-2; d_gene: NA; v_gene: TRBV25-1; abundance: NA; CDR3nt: TGTGCCAGCGGGAGCGGACCCGGCACCGGGGAGCTGTTTTTT; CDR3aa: CASGSGPGTGELFF
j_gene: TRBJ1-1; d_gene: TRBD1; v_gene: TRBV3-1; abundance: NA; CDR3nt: TGTGCCGCAGGGGGCAGGACCACTAAAGCTTTCTTT; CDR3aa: CAAGGRTTKAFF
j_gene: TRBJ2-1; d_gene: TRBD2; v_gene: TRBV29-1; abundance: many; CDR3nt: TGCAGCGCGGGACTAGCGGGGTACAATGAGCAGTTCTTC; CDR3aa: CSAGLAGYNEQFF
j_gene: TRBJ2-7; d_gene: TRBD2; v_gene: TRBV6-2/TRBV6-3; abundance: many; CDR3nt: TGTGCCAGCACCGATACTAGCGGGAAGCTCTACGAGCAGTACTTC; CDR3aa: CASTDTSGKLYEQYF
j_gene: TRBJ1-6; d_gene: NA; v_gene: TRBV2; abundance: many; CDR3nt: TGTGCCAGCACCGACAGTTATTCACCCCTCCACTTT; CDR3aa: CASTDSYSPLHF
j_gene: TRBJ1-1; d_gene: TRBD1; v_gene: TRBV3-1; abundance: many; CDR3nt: TGTGCCAGCAGCTGGGGGACAGGCGGGAACACTGAAGCTTTCTTT; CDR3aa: CASSWGTGGNTEAFF
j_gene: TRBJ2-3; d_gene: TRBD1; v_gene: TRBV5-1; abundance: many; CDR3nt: TGCGCCAGCAGCTCCGGGACAGGGGCAGATACGCAGTATTTT; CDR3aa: CASSSGTGADTQYF